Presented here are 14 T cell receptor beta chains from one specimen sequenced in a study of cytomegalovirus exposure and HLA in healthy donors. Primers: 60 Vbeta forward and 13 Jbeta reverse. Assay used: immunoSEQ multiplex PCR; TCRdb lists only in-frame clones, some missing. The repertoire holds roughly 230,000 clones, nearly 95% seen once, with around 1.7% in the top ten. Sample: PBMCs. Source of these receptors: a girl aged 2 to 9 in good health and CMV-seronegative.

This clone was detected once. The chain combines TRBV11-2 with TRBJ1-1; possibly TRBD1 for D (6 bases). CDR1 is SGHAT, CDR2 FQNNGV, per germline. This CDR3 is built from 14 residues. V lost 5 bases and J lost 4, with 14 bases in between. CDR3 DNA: TGTGCCAGCAGCCCCTCCCCCAGGGGCACTGAAGCTTTCTTT. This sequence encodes CASSPSPRGTEAFF.

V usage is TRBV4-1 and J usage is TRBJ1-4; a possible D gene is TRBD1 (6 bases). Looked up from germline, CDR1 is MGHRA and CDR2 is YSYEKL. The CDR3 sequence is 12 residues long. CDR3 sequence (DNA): TGCGCGGTAAACCTAGGGGGAGAAAAACTGTTTTTT. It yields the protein CAVNLGGEKLFF.

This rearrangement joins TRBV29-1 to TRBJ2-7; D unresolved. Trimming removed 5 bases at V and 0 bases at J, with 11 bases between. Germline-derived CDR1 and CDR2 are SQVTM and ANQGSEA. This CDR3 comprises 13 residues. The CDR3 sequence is CSVTTLSSYEQYF. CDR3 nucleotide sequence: TGCAGCGTTACGACACTGAGCTCCTACGAGCAGTACTTC.

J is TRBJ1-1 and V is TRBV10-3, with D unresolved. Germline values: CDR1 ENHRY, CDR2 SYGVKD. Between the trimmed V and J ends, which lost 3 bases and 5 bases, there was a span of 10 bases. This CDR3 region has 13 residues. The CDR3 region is CAISDRGGTEAFF. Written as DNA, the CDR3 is TGTGCCATCAGTGATCGGGGAGGGACTGAAGCTTTCTTT.

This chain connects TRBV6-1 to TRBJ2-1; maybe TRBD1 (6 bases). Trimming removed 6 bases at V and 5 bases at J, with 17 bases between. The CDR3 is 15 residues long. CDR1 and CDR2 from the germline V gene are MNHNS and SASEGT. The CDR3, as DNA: TGTGCCAGCAGCTGGGGGCCAGGTCTAGACAATGAGCAGTTCTTC. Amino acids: CASSWGPGLDNEQFF.

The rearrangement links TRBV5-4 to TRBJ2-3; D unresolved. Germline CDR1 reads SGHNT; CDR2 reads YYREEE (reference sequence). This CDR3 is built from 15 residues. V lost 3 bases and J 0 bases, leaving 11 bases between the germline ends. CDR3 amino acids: CASSYVSVSTDTQYF. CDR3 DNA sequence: TGTGCCAGCAGCTATGTGTCGGTTAGCACAGATACGCAGTATTTT.

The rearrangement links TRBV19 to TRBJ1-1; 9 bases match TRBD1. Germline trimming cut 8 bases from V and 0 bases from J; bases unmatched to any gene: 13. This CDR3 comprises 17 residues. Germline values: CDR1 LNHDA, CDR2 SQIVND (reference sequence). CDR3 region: CASFSRVDRGLNTEAFF. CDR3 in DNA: TGTGCCAGTTTCTCGAGGGTGGACAGGGGTTTGAACACTGAAGCTTTCTTT.

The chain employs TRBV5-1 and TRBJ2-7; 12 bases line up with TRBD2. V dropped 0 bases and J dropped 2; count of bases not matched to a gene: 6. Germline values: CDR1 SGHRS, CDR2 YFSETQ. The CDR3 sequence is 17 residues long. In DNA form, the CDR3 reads TGCGCCAGCAGCTTGGGGGTGACTAGCGGGAGACCCTACGAGCAGTACTTC. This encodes CASSLGVTSGRPYEQYF.

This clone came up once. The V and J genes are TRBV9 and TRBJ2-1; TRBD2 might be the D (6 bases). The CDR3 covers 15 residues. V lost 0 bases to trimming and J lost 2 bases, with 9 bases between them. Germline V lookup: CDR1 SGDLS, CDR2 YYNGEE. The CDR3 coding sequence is TGTGCCAGCAGCGTAGGGGACTCCACCTACAATGAGCAGTTCTTC. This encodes CASSVGDSTYNEQFF.

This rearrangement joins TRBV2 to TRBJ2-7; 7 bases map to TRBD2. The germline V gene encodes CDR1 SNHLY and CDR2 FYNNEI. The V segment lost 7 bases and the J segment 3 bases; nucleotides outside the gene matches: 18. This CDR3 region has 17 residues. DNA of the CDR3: TGTGCCAGCATCCTACCCAAAAGTGGGCGGGAGTTCTACGAGCAGTACTTC. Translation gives CASILPKSGREFYEQYF.

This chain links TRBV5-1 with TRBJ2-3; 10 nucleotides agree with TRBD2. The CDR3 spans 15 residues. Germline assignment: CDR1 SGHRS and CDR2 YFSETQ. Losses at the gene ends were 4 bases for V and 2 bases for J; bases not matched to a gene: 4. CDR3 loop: CASSPGLAFTDTQYF. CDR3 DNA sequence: TGCGCCAGCAGCCCGGGACTAGCGTTCACAGATACGCAGTATTTT.

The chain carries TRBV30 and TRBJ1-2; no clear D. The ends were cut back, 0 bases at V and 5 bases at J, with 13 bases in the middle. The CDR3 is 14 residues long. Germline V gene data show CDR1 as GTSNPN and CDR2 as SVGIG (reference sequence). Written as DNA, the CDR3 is TGTGCCTGGAGTGTACTAGGAACGGATTATGGCTACACCTTC. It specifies CAWSVLGTDYGYTF.

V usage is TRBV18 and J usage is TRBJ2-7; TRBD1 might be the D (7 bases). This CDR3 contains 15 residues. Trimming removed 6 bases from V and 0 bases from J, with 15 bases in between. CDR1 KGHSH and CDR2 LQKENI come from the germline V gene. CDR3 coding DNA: TGTGCCAGCTCCCGCGGGACAGCTCGCTCCTACGAGCAGTACTTC. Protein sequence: CASSRGTARSYEQYF.

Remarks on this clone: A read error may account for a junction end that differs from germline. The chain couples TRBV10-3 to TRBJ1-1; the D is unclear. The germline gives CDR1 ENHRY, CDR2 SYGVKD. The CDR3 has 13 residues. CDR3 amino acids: CATSEFRDTEAFF. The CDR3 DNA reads TGTGCCACCAGTGAATTTAGAGACACTGAAGCTTTCTTT.